These 18 T cell receptor beta chains were sequenced from one sample in a study of blood T cell repertoires in COVID-19 (dated by TCRdb to 2018 to 2020). The method was the immunoSEQ multiplex PCR assay. This immuneACCESS table, as held by TCRdb, lists in-frame sequences with V and J called but not all clones. Of the missing ones, under half trace to an unresolved V gene in checked studies; the others have no known cause. The sample profile shows some 200,000 clones; about nine tenths of them were found once. Jointly, the top ten make up 4.5% to 7.5% of the sample. Material: peripheral blood. Receptor source: a man older than 75 with acute or convalescent COVID-19.

This clone was seen a single time. The chain joins TRBV27 to TRBJ2-3; 8 nucleotides line up with TRBD2. V dropped 4 bases and J dropped 4; count of bases not matched to a gene: 13. The germline V gene has CDR1 MNHEY and CDR2 SMNVEV (reference sequence). The CDR3 is 17 residues long. CDR3 nucleotide sequence: TGTGCCAGCAGTTCCACTGGGGGCGGGAGGTTCTCAGATACGCAGTATTTT. This sequence encodes CASSSTGGGRFSDTQYF.

This chain joins TRBV3-1 (or the pseudogene TRBV3-2) and TRBJ2-7, with 7 bases matching TRBD2. The ends lost 0 bases at V and 4 bases at J; junction bases unmatched: 9. CDR1 and CDR2 from the germline V gene are LGHDT and YNNKEL (reference sequence). This CDR3 comprises 16 residues. CDR3 coding DNA: TGTGCCAGCAGCCAAGATTTACGAGGGGACTATTACGAGCAGTACGTC. Translating gives CASSQDLRGDYYEQYV.

The V gene is TRBV15, the J gene TRBJ2-5, with a tentative D call TRBD2 (5 bases). Trimming took off 3 bases at V and 2 bases at J, with 7 bases between the two ends. Germline V CDR1 and CDR2: LNHNV, YYDKDF (reference sequence). The CDR3 length is 13 residues. In nucleotides, the CDR3 is TGTGCCACCAGCAGGGACTTACAAGAGACCCAGTACTTC. Its translation is CATSRDLQETQYF.

V gene TRBV19 combines with J gene TRBJ1-3, with D possibly being TRBD1 (6 bases). Germline-derived CDR1 and CDR2 are LNHDA and SQIVND (reference sequence). This CDR3 contains 15 residues. V lost 3 bases, J lost 4 bases, and 13 bases lay in between. The CDR3 DNA follows: TGTGCCAGTAGTATCCCCAGGGGCGCGGGAAACACCATATATTTT. Its protein is CASSIPRGAGNTIYF.

The chain links TRBV29-1 to TRBJ2-7, with D tentatively TRBD1 (5 bases). The CDR3 has 13 amino acids. Trimming left V 6 bases short and J 7 bases short, with 19 bases between. Germline V gives CDR1 SQVTM, CDR2 ANQGSEA. The CDR3 DNA reads TGCAGCGTCGCGCCTACAGGTAGTCGAGAGCAGTACTTC. It encodes CSVAPTGSREQYF.

This clone has a single count. The J gene is TRBJ1-2, the V gene TRBV20-1, with D possibly matching TRBD1 (5 bases). This CDR3 has 12 amino acids. Germline CDR1 DFQATT, CDR2 SNEGSKA (reference sequence). V was shortened by 3 bases and J by 9 bases, with 14 bases between the two germline ends. The CDR3 DNA is TGCAGTGCTAGTGAAGGGGTTTGGAGCTACACCTTC. It encodes CSASEGVWSYTF.

A word on this clone: At one of its ends the junction is not consistent with the germline gene, which may arise from a read error. This rearrangement joins TRBV29-1 to TRBJ2-1; D uncertain. The CDR3 extends over 12 amino acids. Germline CDR1 is SQVTM and CDR2 is ANQGSEA. The CDR3 DNA follows: TGCAGCGTGGAAGTGCTAGGCAATGAGCAGTTCTTC. It encodes CSVEVLGNEQFF.

V is TRBV20-1 and J is TRBJ1-1; no definite D call. V was clipped by 4 bases and J by 3 bases, with 6 bases between them. The germline gives CDR1 DFQATT, CDR2 SNEGSKA (reference sequence). The CDR3 is 11 residues long. The CDR3 loop reads CSAMEDTEAFF. The CDR3 coding sequence is TGCAGTGCTATGGAGGACACTGAAGCTTTCTTT.

The chain uses TRBV6-5 and TRBJ1-5, with TRBD1 identical over 10 bases. Germline CDR1 reads MNHEY; CDR2 reads SVGAGI. Unmatched junction bases numbered 1, after V lost 6 bases and J lost 5 bases. The CDR3 is 13 residues long. The CDR3 region is CASRGTGDQPQHF. As DNA, the CDR3 is TGTGCCAGCAGGGGGACAGGGGATCAGCCCCAGCATTTT.

This clone was detected a few times. The J gene is TRBJ1-1, the V gene TRBV7-9; D gene ambiguous. The CDR3 covers 13 residues. Germline loops: CDR1 SEHNR, CDR2 FQNEAQ (reference sequence). The germline V and J ends were trimmed by 1 base and 4 bases, with 7 bases remaining between them. The CDR3 DNA reads as TGTGCCAGCAGCTTAGATGTGGCCACTGAAGCTTTCTTT. Protein sequence: CASSLDVATEAFF.

The chain links TRBV4-1 to TRBJ2-3; TRBD2 is a possible D gene (6 bases). The V end lost 1 base, the J end lost 1 base, and 9 bases lay between the germline ends. The CDR3 is made up of 15 amino acids. Germline V CDR1 and CDR2: MGHRA, YSYEKL. The CDR3 nucleotides read TGCGCCAGCAGCCAAGTGGGACTCCGCACAGATACGCAGTATTTT. It codes for CASSQVGLRTDTQYF.

CDR3 sequence (DNA): TGTGCCAGCAGTAACAGGGGGCTTCGGGTGAACACTGAAGCTTTCTTT. Translating gives CASSNRGLRVNTEAFF. V usage is TRBV11-2 and J usage is TRBJ1-1, with 9 bases fitting TRBD1. With V trimmed by 6 bases and J by 0 bases, 8 bases remained unmatched. Germline assignment: CDR1 SGHAT and CDR2 FQNNGV. The CDR3 loop spans 16 amino acids.

The chain combines TRBV27 with TRBJ2-1; TRBD1 agrees at 7 bases. The trim removed 3 bases at V and 6 bases at J, leaving 5 bases unmatched. The CDR3 runs 14 residues. Germline values: CDR1 MNHEY, CDR2 SMNVEV (reference sequence). CDR3 bases: TGTGCCAGCAGTTTCGGACAGGAAGTCAATGAGCAGTTCTTC. Its protein product is CASSFGQEVNEQFF.

The V and J genes are TRBV7-2 and TRBJ1-3; no clear D. The germline V and J ends were trimmed by 1 base and 0 bases, with 10 bases remaining between them. CDR1 is SGHTA, CDR2 FQGNSA, per germline. The CDR3 extends over 16 amino acids. The CDR3 protein is CASSLEAGNSGNTIYF. The DNA for the CDR3 is TGTGCCAGCAGCTTAGAAGCGGGGAACTCTGGAAACACCATATATTTT.

J is TRBJ2-5 and V is TRBV5-1, with 9 bases aligning to TRBD2. The junction had 12 bases not matched to a gene; V was cut back by 2 bases and J by 7 bases. CDR1 SGHRS and CDR2 YFSETQ come from the germline V gene. The CDR3 spans 16 residues. This CDR3 is CASSFPGTSSSGTQYF. The CDR3 DNA is TGCGCCAGCAGCTTCCCCGGGACTAGCTCCTCGGGGACCCAGTACTTC.

Only a few counts were recorded for this clone. This chain links TRBV15 with TRBJ2-6; 7 nucleotides align to TRBD1. Trimming cost V 0 bases and J 0 bases; bases outside gene matches: 11. Germline values: CDR1 LNHNV, CDR2 YYDKDF (reference sequence). This CDR3 comprises 20 residues. CDR3 residues: CATSRDRQDRLRSGANVLTF. Here the CDR3 DNA reads TGTGCCACCAGCAGAGATAGACAGGACAGGCTTCGCTCTGGGGCCAACGTCCTGACTTTC.

V usage is TRBV6-5 and J usage is TRBJ1-1; 8 nucleotides line up with TRBD1. This CDR3 contains 14 residues. V trimming: 0 bases; J trimming: 3 bases; junction bases outside the gene matches: 0. Germline values: CDR1 MNHEY, CDR2 SVGAGI. CDR3 loop: CASSYSRGHTEAFF. The CDR3 region has the DNA TGTGCCAGCAGTTACTCCAGGGGGCACACTGAAGCTTTCTTT.

The rearrangement uses TRBV10-1 and TRBJ1-6; D ambiguous. V dropped 3 bases and J dropped 7 bases, with 7 bases sitting between them. Germline V CDR1 and CDR2: WNHNN, SYGVQD (reference sequence). This CDR3 is 13 amino acids long. CDR3 sequence: CASSESQNSPLHF. As DNA, the CDR3 is TGCGCCAGCAGTGAAAGTCAGAATTCACCCCTCCACTTT.